This T cell receptor beta chain was captured by sequencing in a study of identical twins. The germline V gene encodes CDR1 KGHSH and CDR2 LQKENI. Germline trimming cut 0 bases from V and 2 bases from J; bases unmatched to any gene: 3. The CDR3 covers 16 residues. From the 5' RACE reads, TCRdb called clonotypes with MiXCR, one entry per CDR3 protein. The data show around 450,000 distinct CDR3 sequences, 14% seen once. In its sample, this clonotype was seen a few times. These same records also appear under a second study, on yellow fever vaccine responses in identical twins.

The origin of this receptor is a woman younger than 30 in good health. The V and J genes are TRBV18 and TRBJ2-4, with 8 bases lining up with TRBD1. Sequencing was performed on CD4+ T cells sorted from blood. This CDR3 is CASSPPDRVSKNIQYF. CDR3 DNA: TGTGCCAGCTCACCACCGGACAGGGTATCCAAAAACATTCAGTACTTC.